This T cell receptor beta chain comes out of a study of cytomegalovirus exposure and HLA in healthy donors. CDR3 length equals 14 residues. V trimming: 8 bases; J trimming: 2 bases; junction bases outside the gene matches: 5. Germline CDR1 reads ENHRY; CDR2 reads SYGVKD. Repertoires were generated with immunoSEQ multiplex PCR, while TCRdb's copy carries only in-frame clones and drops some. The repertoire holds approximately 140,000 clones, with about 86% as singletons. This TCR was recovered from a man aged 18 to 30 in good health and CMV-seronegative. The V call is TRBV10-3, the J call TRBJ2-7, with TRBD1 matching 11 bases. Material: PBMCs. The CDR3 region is CAIGPGQGAYEQYF. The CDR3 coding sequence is TGTGCCATCGGACCGGGACAGGGGGCCTACGAGCAGTACTTC.